One and the same sample provided the 27 T cell receptor beta chains below, sequenced in a study of Graves' ophthalmopathy and Graves' hyperthyroidism. TCR beta CDR3 regions were amplified from RNA transcripts. After a first-round RT-PCR with HTBI primers, a second-round multiplex PCR was run. Each CDR3 protein gets one entry after TCRdb re-called the multiplex PCR reads with MiXCR. The sample yields approximately 210,000 distinct CDR3 sequences, 25% to 30% seen once. Source material: peripheral blood. The source of these receptors is a man between 45 and 60 years old with Graves' ophthalmopathy.

The chain is built from TRBV24-1 and TRBJ2-5, with D possibly being TRBD2 (6 bases). With 0 bases removed from V and 6 bases from J, the gap between germline ends came to 10 bases. The germline CDR1 and CDR2 sequences are KGHDR and SFDVKD. The CDR3 loop spans 14 amino acids. CDR3 coding DNA: TGTGCCACCAGTGATTTGCTTGGGGGGAAGACCCAGTACTTC. As protein: CATSDLLGGKTQYF.

This clonotype came up many times. The chain carries TRBV29-1 and TRBJ2-5; D gene uncertain. This CDR3 is 13 amino acids long. CDR1 and CDR2 from the germline V gene are SQVTM and ANQGSEA. With 4 bases removed from V and 2 bases from J, the gap between germline ends came to 11 bases. DNA of the CDR3: TGCAGCGTTGTCCTTTGGGAACAAGAGACCCAGTACTTC. It yields the protein CSVVLWEQETQYF.

This chain links TRBV5-1 with TRBJ2-7, with D tentatively TRBD2 (6 bases). The CDR3 is 14 residues long. From germline, CDR1 is SGHRS and CDR2 YFSETQ. The V end lost 0 bases, the J end lost 5 bases, and 12 bases lay between the germline ends. Written as DNA, the CDR3 is TGCGCCAGCAGCTTGGGTGCGGGATCTGACGAGCAGTACTTC. Translated, it gives CASSLGAGSDEQYF.

The count of this clonotype is one. The chain has TRBV4-3 and TRBJ1-2; D is uncertain. Trimming shortened V by 0 bases and J by 1 base, and 6 bases separated the two germline ends. Germline V lookup: CDR1 LGHNA, CDR2 YSLEER. This CDR3 has 14 residues. The CDR3 region is CASSQDWVNYGYTF. The CDR3 DNA is TGCGCCAGCAGCCAAGATTGGGTTAACTATGGCTACACCTTC.

At least ten counts were recorded for this clonotype. The chain couples TRBV29-1 to TRBJ2-2; 12 bases agree with TRBD1. The CDR3 is 14 residues long. V was clipped by 7 bases and J by 6 bases; unmatched bases: 6. Germline values: CDR1 SQVTM, CDR2 ANQGSEA. The CDR3 DNA reads as TGCAGCGCGGGACAGGGGGCGAGGGCCGGGGAGCTGTTTTTT. Its protein product is CSAGQGARAGELFF.

In its sample, this clonotype was seen many times. The rearrangement joins TRBV11-1 to TRBJ2-2; 7 nucleotides line up with TRBD2. The junction had 14 bases not matched to a gene; V was cut back by 5 bases and J by 5 bases. Germline values: CDR1 SGHAT, CDR2 FQDESV (reference sequence). The CDR3 extends over 17 amino acids. CDR3 residues: CASSASPGAGGTGELFF. The CDR3, as DNA: TGTGCCAGCAGCGCCTCTCCTGGGGCCGGGGGGACCGGGGAGCTGTTTTTT.

This clonotype was picked up many times. This rearrangement joins TRBV30 to TRBJ2-5; TRBD2 matches at 10 bases. CDR1 and CDR2 from the germline V gene are GTSNPN and SVGIG (reference sequence). This CDR3 contains 16 residues. The V segment lost 0 bases and the J segment 3 bases; nucleotides outside the gene matches: 7. CDR3 sequence reads: CAWSVSRTSGEETQYF. The CDR3 DNA reads as TGTGCCTGGAGTGTGTCCAGGACTAGCGGAGAAGAGACCCAGTACTTC.

This clonotype was detected ten times or more. The J gene is TRBJ2-7, the V gene TRBV20-1, with 8 bases lining up with TRBD1. CDR1 is DFQATT and CDR2 is SNEGSKA in the germline V gene (reference sequence). V dropped 6 bases and J dropped 0; count of bases not matched to a gene: 10. This CDR3 has 15 residues. As DNA, the CDR3 is TGCAGTGCGCACAGCCGGGACAGGAGCTCCTACGAGCAGTACTTC. Amino acids: CSAHSRDRSSYEQYF.

The table lists this clonotype with many counts. This chain uses TRBV29-1 with TRBJ2-2, with 11 bases lining up with TRBD1. Germline loops: CDR1 SQVTM, CDR2 ANQGSEA. With 8 bases clipped from V and 4 bases from J, the junction kept 6 bases outside the gene matches. The CDR3 has 14 amino acids. CDR3 bases: TGCAGCTCCCGGACAGGGGGCGGCACCGGGGAGCTGTTTTTT. Translation gives CSSRTGGGTGELFF.

In this sample, this clonotype turned up many times. This rearrangement joins TRBV18 to TRBJ1-5; 7 bases align to TRBD1. V was clipped by 1 base and J by 6 bases; unmatched bases: 3. CDR3 length equals 14 residues. Germline CDR1 reads KGHSH; CDR2 reads LQKENI. CDR3: CASSPRQGGQPQHF. The CDR3, as DNA: TGTGCCAGCTCACCACGACAGGGCGGTCAGCCCCAGCATTTT.

The chain is built from TRBV11-2 and TRBJ1-5; 8 bases map to TRBD1. The CDR3 is made up of 15 amino acids. V was clipped by 3 bases and J by 5 bases; unmatched bases: 6. In germline, CDR1 is SGHAT, CDR2 FQNNGV. The DNA of the CDR3 is TGTGCCAGCAGCTTCACAGGGGGAGGAGATCAGCCCCAGCATTTT. Its protein is CASSFTGGGDQPQHF.

The table lists this clonotype with many counts. The V gene is TRBV10-1, the J gene TRBJ2-2; 12 nucleotides match TRBD2. The CDR3 extends over 17 amino acids. CDR1 and CDR2 (germline): WNHNN, SYGVQD (reference sequence). Germline trimming cut 2 bases from V and 2 bases from J; bases unmatched to any gene: 3. CDR3 protein: CASSEASGRANTGELFF. In DNA, the CDR3 is TGCGCCAGCAGTGAGGCTAGCGGGAGGGCAAACACCGGGGAGCTGTTTTTT.

The sample holds a few counts of this clonotype. V gene TRBV6-2 or TRBV6-3 combines with J gene TRBJ2-7, with 15 bases identical to TRBD2. Looked up from germline, CDR1 is MNHEY and CDR2 is SVGEGT. The CDR3 covers 15 residues. Unmatched junction bases numbered 4, after V lost 6 bases and J lost 4 bases. The CDR3 is CASRPGTSGGYEQYF. CDR3 bases: TGTGCCAGCAGGCCTGGGACTAGCGGGGGGTACGAGCAGTACTTC.

This clonotype was observed many times. The V and J genes are TRBV27 and TRBJ2-7; a possible D gene is TRBD2 (6 bases). CDR3 size: 12 residues. Trimming removed 5 bases from V and 2 bases from J, with 7 bases in between. Germline assignment: CDR1 MNHEY and CDR2 SMNVEV (reference sequence). The CDR3 sequence is CASSGGPYEQYF. The CDR3 DNA reads TGTGCCAGCAGTGGAGGGCCCTACGAGCAGTACTTC.

This clonotype was detected many times. The chain couples TRBV5-1 to TRBJ2-5, with D uncertain. The V and J ends lost 2 bases and 2 bases respectively, with 7 bases between them. Looked up from germline, CDR1 is SGHRS and CDR2 is YFSETQ. The CDR3 contains 13 residues. The CDR3 is CASSFDTQETQYF. The CDR3, as DNA: TGCGCCAGCAGCTTCGACACACAAGAGACCCAGTACTTC.

This chain uses TRBV7-8 with TRBJ2-1; either TRBD1 or TRBD2 may supply D (5 bases each). The CDR3 is 15 residues long. Trimming shortened V by 0 bases and J by 6 bases, and 12 bases separated the two germline ends. Looked up from germline, CDR1 is SGHVS and CDR2 is FQNEAQ. Here the CDR3 DNA reads TGTGCCAGCAGCTTAGCGGGGGTCTGGGTCAATGAGCAGTTCTTC. It encodes CASSLAGVWVNEQFF.

This clonotype was detected ten times or more. The genes are TRBV4-2 and TRBJ1-5, with 7 bases aligning to TRBD1. V trimming: 3 bases; J trimming: 9 bases; junction bases outside the gene matches: 11. From germline, CDR1 is LGHNA and CDR2 YNFKEQ. This CDR3 region has 15 residues. The CDR3 here is CASSQEQGYSWPQHF. The CDR3 DNA follows: TGTGCCAGCAGCCAGGAACAGGGGTACTCCTGGCCCCAGCATTTT.

This chain links TRBV10-3 with TRBJ1-1; TRBD1 aligns across 8 bases. The CDR3 loop spans 14 amino acids. Germline V gene sequence: CDR1 ENHRY, CDR2 SYGVKD. The ends lost 3 bases at V and 3 bases at J; junction bases unmatched: 3. The CDR3 is CAISDRGPHTEAFF. The DNA for the CDR3 is TGTGCCATCAGTGACAGGGGGCCTCACACTGAAGCTTTCTTT.

This clonotype was seen many times. V is TRBV6-2 or TRBV6-3 and J is TRBJ1-4, with 11 bases aligning to TRBD1. The V gene's germline CDR1 is MNHEY and CDR2 SVGEGT. Trimming at V came to 8 bases and at J to 7 bases, leaving 6 bases not matched to a gene. This CDR3 comprises 14 residues. The DNA of the CDR3 is TGTGCCAGCTCCCGTGGGACAGGGGGTGAAAAACTGTTTTTT. Amino acid sequence: CASSRGTGGEKLFF.

The J gene is TRBJ2-5, the V gene TRBV27, with D possibly matching TRBD2 (6 bases). Trimming shortened V by 4 bases and J by 2 bases, and 20 bases separated the two germline ends. The CDR3 consists of 17 residues. In germline, CDR1 is MNHEY, CDR2 SMNVEV (reference sequence). CDR3 DNA: TGTGCCAGCAGTTCAAACACCGTTAGCGGAACTCAAGAGACCCAGTACTTC. Translated: CASSSNTVSGTQETQYF.

The V and J genes are TRBV12-3 or TRBV12-4 and TRBJ2-7; perhaps TRBD2 as D (5 bases). Trimming took 3 bases from V and 6 from J, leaving 12 bases between them. There are 13 residues in the CDR3. The CDR3 nucleotides are TGTGCCAGCAGTTTGGAGGCTTCCCCCGAGCAGTACTTC. It codes for CASSLEASPEQYF.

This clonotype was observed at least ten times. CDR3 nucleotides: TGTGCCAGCAGATGGGGGGGGAACACCGGGGAGCTGTTTTTT. Translated, it gives CASRWGGNTGELFF. The rearrangement links TRBV6-5 to TRBJ2-2, with 7 bases identical to TRBD2. V gave up 6 bases and J gave up 1 base; unmatched junction bases: 2. This CDR3 is 14 amino acids long. CDR1 and CDR2 (germline): MNHEY, SVGAGI.

This chain joins TRBV20-1 and TRBJ1-1, with 11 nucleotides matching TRBD1. Per germline, CDR1 DFQATT and CDR2 SNEGSKA (reference sequence). This CDR3 is 14 amino acids long. CDR3 in DNA: TGCATTTCTGGACAGGGGGCCGTTTACACTGAAGCTTTCTTT. Its translation: CISGQGAVYTEAFF.

This chain joins TRBV2 and TRBJ2-5; 7 bases line up with TRBD1. With 4 bases clipped from V and 1 base from J, the junction kept 9 bases outside the gene matches. In germline, CDR1 is SNHLY, CDR2 FYNNEI. This CDR3 is 16 amino acids long. The CDR3 sequence is CASSGGRTGSQETQYF. As DNA, the CDR3 is TGTGCCAGCAGTGGGGGCAGGACAGGAAGCCAAGAGACCCAGTACTTC.

This clonotype was found many times. V usage is TRBV11-2 and J usage is TRBJ2-2; unclear D gene. The CDR3 sequence is 14 residues long. Trimming cost V 8 bases and J 5 bases, with 15 bases left between them. The germline CDR1 and CDR2 sequences are SGHAT and FQNNGV. This chain's CDR3 is CASFKDLRTGELFF. The DNA of the CDR3 is TGTGCCAGCTTTAAGGACCTTAGGACCGGGGAGCTGTTTTTT.

This clonotype was seen many times. V and J are TRBV5-6 and TRBJ2-5, with TRBD2 matching 8 bases. The junction had 6 bases not matched to a gene; V was cut back by 2 bases and J by 0 bases. The CDR3 sequence is 16 residues long. Germline V gene sequence: CDR1 SGHDT, CDR2 YYEEEE. The CDR3 is CASSLLADTYQETQYF. The CDR3 coding sequence is TGTGCCAGCAGCTTACTAGCGGATACGTACCAAGAGACCCAGTACTTC.

This clonotype was counted ten times or more. V usage is TRBV6-2 or TRBV6-3 and J usage is TRBJ2-7; no firm D call. V lost 8 bases to trimming and J lost 2 bases, with 13 bases between them. The V gene's germline CDR1 is MNHEY and CDR2 SVGEGT. The CDR3 runs 13 residues. The CDR3 DNA sequence: TGTGCCAGCGCGCAGCGAGATCCCTACGAGCAGTACTTC. Translating gives CASAQRDPYEQYF.